This T cell receptor (beta chain) originates from a study of T cells in Graves' hyperthyroidism and ophthalmopathy. Whole-study context: Peripheral blood sampling occurred at initial diagnosis, before any treatment.

Study conclusions and caveats: Among thyroid clonotypes expanded above 0.001, most also appeared in blood.

If no ophthalmopathy progression occurred within 18 months, Graves' hyperthyroidism was stable. Thyroid ultrasound, orbital computed tomography, clinical symptoms, and serum thyroxine and TRAb underpinned diagnoses. On this clonotype: Its antigen remains unknown.

RNA transcripts provided the source from which TCR beta CDR3 regions were amplified. During a first-round RT-PCR of the TCR CDR3, the HTBI primer set was used. Each CDR3 protein gets one entry after TCRdb re-called the multiplex PCR reads with MiXCR. The table records about 700,000 distinct CDR3 sequences, 12% to 15% of them present only once. This CDR3 region has 14 residues. CDR1 SGHTA and CDR2 FQGNSA come from the germline V gene. Trimming shortened V by 8 bases and J by 6 bases, and 17 bases separated the two germline ends. This receptor was taken from a woman aged 18-29 years with Graves' hyperthyroidism. The chain is built from TRBV7-2 and TRBJ2-1; a possible D gene is TRBD2 (5 bases). Source material: blood. The CDR3 DNA reads as TGTGCCAGCGCCGAGGGCCTTGGGGTCAATGAGCAGTTCTTC. Its translation is CASAEGLGVNEQFF.